The 15 T cell receptor beta chains listed next were all sequenced from one sample in a study of OX40 agonist ivuxolimab in advanced cancers. Only in-frame clones appear in the TCRdb table, and some are missing; sequencing was by immunoSEQ multiplex PCR. The profile shows about 74,000 clones, roughly 84% of them singletons. Sequencing used CD4+ or CD8+ T cells sorted from blood, obtained in a trial of the OX40 agonist ivuxolimab. These receptor sequences come from an adult with an advanced solid tumor such as melanoma, head and neck, liver or kidney cancer.

J is TRBJ2-3 and V is TRBV14; no clear D. CDR1 is SGHDN and CDR2 is FVKESK in the germline V gene. There are 14 residues in the CDR3. V dropped 2 bases and J dropped 0 bases, with 6 bases sitting between them. CDR3 DNA: TGTGCCAGCAGCCAATACATTAGCACAGATACGCAGTATTTT. Protein sequence: CASSQYISTDTQYF. The full variable domain, rest sourced from reference TRBV14 and TRBJ2-3, is EAGVTQFPSHSVIEKGQTVTLRCDPISGHDNLYWYRRVMGKEIKFLLHFVKESKQDESGMPNNRFLAERTGGTYSTLKVQPAELEDSGVYFCASSQYISTDTQYFGPGTRLTVL.

The chain employs TRBV7-8 and TRBJ2-1; 11 bases are shared with TRBD2. This CDR3 is built from 15 residues. Germline V CDR1 and CDR2: SGHVS, FQNEAQ. V lost 5 bases, J lost 7 bases, and 7 bases stayed unmatched. The CDR3 sequence: CASSPSGRLGNEQFF. DNA of the CDR3: TGTGCCAGCAGCCCTAGCGGGAGGTTGGGTAATGAGCAGTTCTTC. Complete variable domain (other parts from reference TRBV7-8 and TRBJ2-1): GAGVSQSPRYKVAKRGQDVALRCDPISGHVSLFWYQQALGQGPEFLTYFQNEAQLDKSGLPSDRFFAERPEGSVSTLKIQRTQQEDSAVYLCASSPSGRLGNEQFFGPGTRLTVL.

The chain has TRBV5-1 and TRBJ1-5, with 9 bases identical to TRBD1. The CDR3 loop spans 15 amino acids. The V segment lost 4 bases and the J segment 7 bases; nucleotides outside the gene matches: 9. Germline-derived CDR1 and CDR2 are SGHRS and YFSETQ. CDR3 protein: CASSPLTGGDQPQHF. The CDR3 nucleotides are TGCGCCAGCAGCCCACTGACAGGGGGAGACCAGCCCCAGCATTTT.

The gene calls are TRBV9 and TRBJ1-1; the D gene is possibly TRBD1 (6 bases). CDR3 length: 14 residues. The V and J ends lost 0 bases and 8 bases respectively, with 14 bases between them. CDR1 is SGDLS, CDR2 YYNGEE, per germline. DNA of the CDR3: TGTGCCAGCAGCGTAGATTCGGCCAGGGGAGAAGCTTTCTTT. This translates into CASSVDSARGEAFF.

V and J are TRBV7-2 and TRBJ2-1; possibly TRBD1 or TRBD2 for D (7 bases each). V was trimmed by 5 bases and J by 2 bases, leaving 16 bases between them. CDR1 is SGHTA and CDR2 is FQGNSA in the germline V gene. CDR3 size: 16 residues. Written as DNA, the CDR3 is TGTGCCAGCAGCCCCCAGGGGGGGGTTACCTACAATGAGCAGTTCTTC. This codes for CASSPQGGVTYNEQFF.

V is TRBV5-1 and J is TRBJ2-2; D perhaps matches TRBD2 (6 bases). The ends were cut back, 0 bases at V and 4 bases at J, with 16 bases in the middle. The CDR3 length is 17 residues. Germline V gene lookup returns CDR1 SGHRS and CDR2 YFSETQ. Here the CDR3 reads CASSLDRATEGTGELFF. CDR3 bases: TGCGCCAGCAGCTTGGACCGGGCGACGGAGGGCACCGGGGAGCTGTTTTTT.

The chain combines TRBV5-4 with TRBJ2-1; D is ambiguous. V lost 4 bases to trimming and J lost 4 bases, with 6 bases between them. There are 12 residues in the CDR3. Germline V gene sequence: CDR1 SGHNT, CDR2 YYREEE (reference sequence). The CDR3 bases are TGTGCCAGCAGCCAAATTTACAATGAGCAGTTCTTC. This sequence encodes CASSQIYNEQFF.

V and J are TRBV28 and TRBJ1-5; D perhaps matches TRBD1 (5 bases). This CDR3 spans 14 amino acids. Trimming removed 3 bases from V and 6 bases from J, with 12 bases in between. The germline gives CDR1 MDHEN, CDR2 SYDVKM. The CDR3 region has the DNA TGTGCCAGCAGTTTTGAGCAGGGTAGTCAGCCCCAGCATTTT. Encoded protein: CASSFEQGSQPQHF.

This clone was picked up a small number of times. V usage is TRBV4-2 and J usage is TRBJ1-5; no clear D gene. Germline CDR1 reads LGHNA; CDR2 reads YNFKEQ. The CDR3 loop spans 15 amino acids. Trimming left V 2 bases short and J 1 base short, with 9 bases between. This CDR3 is CASSQNIRSNQPQHF. CDR3 nucleotide sequence: TGTGCCAGCAGCCAAAATATTCGGAGCAATCAGCCCCAGCATTTT.

The chain combines TRBV29-1 with TRBJ1-2, with no clear D. The germline gives CDR1 SQVTM, CDR2 ANQGSEA. Trimming removed 7 bases at V and 7 bases at J, with 13 bases between. This CDR3 spans 11 amino acids. The CDR3 here is CSAEEGRGYTF. Written as DNA, the CDR3 is TGCAGCGCCGAGGAGGGCCGTGGCTACACCTTC.

In this sample, this clone turned up once. The genes are TRBV4-2 and TRBJ1-3; D gene unclear. V was pared by 1 base and J by 4 bases, with 8 bases between. This CDR3 is 14 amino acids long. Germline V gene lookup returns CDR1 LGHNA and CDR2 YNFKEQ. The DNA for the CDR3 is TGTGCCAGCAGCCAAGTGGGAACAGGAAACACCATATATTTT. It translates to CASSQVGTGNTIYF.

The rearrangement links TRBV10-2 to TRBJ2-7; a weak D match, TRBD2 (6 bases). The germline V gene encodes CDR1 WSHSY and CDR2 SAAADI. CDR3 size: 15 residues. Between the trimmed V and J ends, which lost 6 bases and 1 base, there was a span of 16 bases. This CDR3 reads CASRVAARLSYEQYF. The CDR3 nucleotides are TGCGCCAGCAGAGTAGCGGCTAGACTATCCTACGAGCAGTACTTC.

On this clone itself: A read error may explain this, as a much larger clone is one base away. This chain links TRBV19 with TRBJ2-1; unclear D gene. V gave up 4 bases and J gave up 2 bases, with 0 bases separating them. The germline gives CDR1 LNHDA, CDR2 SQIVND (reference sequence). CDR3 length: 11 residues. In nucleotides, the CDR3 is TGTGCCAGTAGTACCTACAATGAGCAGTTCTTC. It yields the protein CASSTYNEQFF.

This chain connects TRBV29-1 to TRBJ2-5; a possible D gene is TRBD1 (6 bases). CDR3 length equals 13 residues. Per germline, CDR1 SQVTM and CDR2 ANQGSEA. Trimming removed 3 bases from V and 5 bases from J, with 13 bases in between. The CDR3 DNA sequence: TGCAGCGTTGAGCGAGGACAGCTGGAGACCCAGTACTTC. Residues: CSVERGQLETQYF.

The chain links TRBV14 to TRBJ2-3; D is unclear. CDR3 size: 14 residues. V was clipped by 4 bases and J by 0 bases, with 8 bases between them. Germline CDR1 and CDR2: SGHDN and FVKESK. The CDR3 spells CASSRRDSTDTQYF. The CDR3 nucleotides read TGTGCCAGCAGCCGTAGGGATAGCACAGATACGCAGTATTTT.